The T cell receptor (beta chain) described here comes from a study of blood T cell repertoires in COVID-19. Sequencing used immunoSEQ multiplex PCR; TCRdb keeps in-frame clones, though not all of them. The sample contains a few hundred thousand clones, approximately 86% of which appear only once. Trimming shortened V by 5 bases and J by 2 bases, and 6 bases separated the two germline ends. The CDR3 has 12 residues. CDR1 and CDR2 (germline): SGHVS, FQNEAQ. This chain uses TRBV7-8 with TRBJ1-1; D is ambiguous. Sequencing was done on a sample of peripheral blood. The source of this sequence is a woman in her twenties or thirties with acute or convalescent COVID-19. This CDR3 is CASSILNTEAFF. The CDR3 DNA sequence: TGTGCCAGCAGCATCCTTAACACTGAAGCTTTCTTT.